This T cell receptor (beta chain) was found in a study of blood T cell repertoires in COVID-19. Method: immunoSEQ multiplex PCR; TCRdb's copy keeps in-frame clones and lacks some. The repertoire holds tens of thousands of clones, 85% to 90% seen once, with 10% in the top ten. Trimming took 5 bases from V and 2 from J, leaving 17 bases between them. Germline V gives CDR1 GTSNPN, CDR2 SVGIG (reference sequence). The length of the CDR3 is 15 residues. The TCR was taken from a man at least 80 years old with active COVID-19. The sample taken for sequencing was peripheral blood. This chain links TRBV30 with TRBJ2-3, with D tentatively TRBD2 (5 bases). CDR3 sequence: CAWVRKRGHTDTQYF. The DNA for the CDR3 is TGTGCCTGGGTACGCAAACGGGGTCACACAGATACGCAGTATTTT.